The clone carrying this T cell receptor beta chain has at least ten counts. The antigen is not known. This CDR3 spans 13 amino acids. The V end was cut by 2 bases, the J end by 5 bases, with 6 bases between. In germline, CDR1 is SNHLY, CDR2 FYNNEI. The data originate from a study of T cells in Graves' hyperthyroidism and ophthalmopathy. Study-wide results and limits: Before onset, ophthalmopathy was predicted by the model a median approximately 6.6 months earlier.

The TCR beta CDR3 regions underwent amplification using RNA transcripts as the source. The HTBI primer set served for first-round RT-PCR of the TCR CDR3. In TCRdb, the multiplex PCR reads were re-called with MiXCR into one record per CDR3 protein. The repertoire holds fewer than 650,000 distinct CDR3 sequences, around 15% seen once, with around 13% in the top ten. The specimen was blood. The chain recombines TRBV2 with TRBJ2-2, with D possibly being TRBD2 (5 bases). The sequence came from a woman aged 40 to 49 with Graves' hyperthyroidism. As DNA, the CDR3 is TGTGCCAGCAGTGAATCGGGAACCGGGGAGCTGTTTTTT. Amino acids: CASSESGTGELFF.